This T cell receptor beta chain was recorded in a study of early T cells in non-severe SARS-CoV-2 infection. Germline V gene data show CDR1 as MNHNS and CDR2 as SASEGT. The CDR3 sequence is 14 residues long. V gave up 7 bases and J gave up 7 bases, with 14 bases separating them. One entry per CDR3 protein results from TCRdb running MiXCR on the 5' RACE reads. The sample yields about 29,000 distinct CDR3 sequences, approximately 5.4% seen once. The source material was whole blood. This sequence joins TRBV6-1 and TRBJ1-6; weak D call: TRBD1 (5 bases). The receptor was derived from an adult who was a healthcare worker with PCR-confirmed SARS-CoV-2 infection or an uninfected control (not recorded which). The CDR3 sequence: CASTPGTSNSPLHF. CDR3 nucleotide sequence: TGTGCCAGCACCCCCGGGACGAGCAATTCACCCCTCCACTTT.